This T cell receptor beta chain was retrieved from a study of graft-versus-host responses after intestinal transplantation (TCRdb year 2021). Regarding the complete study: The transplants that recipients received were multivisceral, liver-intestinal, or isolated intestinal. Every recipient was given anti-thymocyte globulin induction, then maintenance tacrolimus and steroids for around three years. Graft-versus-host and host-versus-graft alloreactive T cell clones were tracked in the graft, circulation and bone marrow after intestinal transplantation using bulk TCR-beta CDR3 sequencing. Alloreactive clones were identified by sequencing pre-transplant mixed lymphocyte reaction products and comparing them with unstimulated pre-transplant donor and recipient T cells. A cohort of 24 intestinal transplant recipients, including one retransplant, was enrolled, and a few patients lacking pretransplant specimens were excluded. Donor T cell macrochimerism was defined as a peak of at least 4% donor T cells among recipient peripheral blood mononuclear cells. Samples from three later patients were sequenced in-house on an Illumina MiSeq with MiXCR processing rather than by the commercial service.

Preparation of the library involved the immunoSEQ multiplex PCR assay. Adaptive Biotechnologies carried out high-throughput TCR-beta CDR3 sequencing of genomic DNA for most patients. The authors' analysis ran thus. TCR sequencing data for approximately 19 patients were retrieved from Adaptive's ImmunoSEQ software; a few other patients were processed with MiXCR and VDJtools. Because the origin of CDR3 nucleotide sequences shared between donor and recipient could not be assigned, those sequences were removed. At least 2-fold expansion over unstimulated cells and a minimum CFSE-low frequency of 0.002% (template counts) or 0.001% (read counts) were required for clones to be classified as alloreactive. Clones were considered mappable if detected in sequenced pre-transplant spleen, lymph node, or MLR CFSE-low populations of the donor or recipient. The cumulative frequency of alloreactive clones was calculated as a percentage of all sequences, weighted by copy number. TCRdb's version of the immuneACCESS table is confined to in-frame rearrangements and falls short of the full clone set. An unresolved V gene accounts for under half of the shortfall where checked; the remainder is of unknown origin. V, J and clone size were drawn from that table, and D and trimming were deduced from the DNA. This sample gives under 25,000 clones in total; roughly nine tenths of them show up just once. The top ten hold 51% of the sample.

Bone marrow was aspirated after transplant from the posterior iliac crest or another site chosen by the physician. Overall study results and their limits: Peak levels of circulating GvH clones were associated with declines in HvG clones early after transplant. GvH clones were detected in recipient bone marrow, and some appeared earlier in ileal mucosa or blood, consistent with an intestinal mucosal origin. In the allografts of patients with donor T cell macrochimerism, GvH to HvG T cell clonal ratios were high. Conclusions were limited by the relatively low number and heterogeneity of intestinal transplant patients.

This clone appeared a few times. The antigen this receptor binds is unknown. One base away there is no much larger clone; base qualities are not given. This sample includes further DNA sequences coding for the same CDR3. From the cysteine up to the phenylalanine, the CDR3 has a length of 16 residues. Kept here is only the CDR3 DNA, which spans 48 bases and is read in frame from base 1. CDR1 is given as SGHRS and CDR2 as YFSETQ, both from the germline V gene. The V and J ends are trimmed by 0 bases and 5 bases, leaving 17 bases between them. Material: bone marrow, obtained around 120 days after transplant. The chain was built from TRBV5-1 and TRBJ2-5; TRBD2 is possibly the D segment (7 matching bases). This TCR came from a human patient who received an intestinal transplant, so some T cells may come from the graft donor. This receptor has the CDR3 CASSLGPGGAGETQYF. The DNA reads TGCGCCAGCAGCTTGGGGCCGGGGGGCGCGGGGGAGACCCAGTACTTC.